This T cell receptor (beta chain) was observed in a study of T-cell reconstitution after alpha-beta-depleted transplantation in children. Study observations and caveats: At around two months after transplant, the alpha-beta T cells were reportedly derived from several hundred expanded clones that came from non-depleted graft cells.

There are many counts of this clonotype. The antigen remains unidentified. The authors prepared the TCRbeta library with unique molecular identifiers. Each CDR3 protein gets one entry after TCRdb re-called the PCR reads with MiXCR. This sample has more than 85,000 distinct CDR3 sequences, with 7.5% to 9% found just once. This CDR3 is built from 15 residues. The germline CDR1 and CDR2 sequences are PRHDT and FYEKMQ (reference sequence). The V end lost 5 bases, the J end lost 4 bases, and 17 bases lay between the germline ends. The clonotype originates from a boy younger than 10 with acute lymphoblastic leukemia, due to receive a stem cell transplant. The sequenced sample was PBMCs, obtained before TCRalphabeta/CD19-depleted stem cell transplant. The chain is built from TRBV13 and TRBJ1-1, with D maybe TRBD1 (5 bases). CDR3 bases: TGTGCCAGCAGCCCCCCCCAGGGCATTCGCACTGAAGCTTTCTTT. Its translation: CASSPPQGIRTEAFF.